The sequence of this TCR beta chain was determined in a study of shared clonotypes between healthy human individuals. CDR1 and CDR2 (germline): SEHNR, FQNEAQ (reference sequence). The CDR3 covers 15 residues. Trimming cost V 5 bases and J 2 bases; bases outside gene matches: 5. Only Caucasian adults living in Nashville, Tennessee served as donors. Researchers partitioned CD4+ cells into CD45RA+ naive and CD45RA-negative memory subsets. This clone was counted a single time. TCRdb's copy holds only in-frame clones and misses some; the assay was immunoSEQ multiplex PCR. The data hold roughly 680,000 clones, with 72% observed a single time.

The chain is built from TRBV7-9 and TRBJ1-4, with 7 positions matching TRBD1. The source is a woman in her twenties or thirties in good health. Material for sequencing was memory CD4+ T cells sorted from blood. Regarding subset: CD45RA-negative fraction. CDR3 protein: CASSPQTGTNEKLFF. The CDR3 region has the DNA TGTGCCAGCAGCCCCCAGACAGGGACTAATGAAAAACTGTTTTTT.